Listed below are T cell receptor beta chains from one sample, sequenced in a study of early stage breast cancer tumors. Sequenced by immunoSEQ multiplex PCR; TCRdb stores in-frame clones only, minus some. The repertoire holds about 51,000 clones, with around four fifths as singletons. The specimen sequenced was blood. These TCRs come from a person aged 35-55 years with breast cancer. Both conserved end residues are part of each CDR3. D genes are given only for firm matches. For some rows the clone size is stated as once, few or many, or as a class when expanded; others skip it.

abundance,d_gene,v_gene,j_gene,CDR3nt,CDR3aa
NA,NA,TRBV4-1,TRBJ2-7,TGCGCCAGCAGCCCTCCAGTGGGCTACGAGCAGTACTTC,CASSPPVGYEQYF
NA,NA,TRBV7-8,TRBJ2-1,TGTGCCAGCACCCCCTCCGCTCCGGAGATCGGTGAGCAGTTCTTC,CASTPSAPEIGEQFF
NA,NA,TRBV6-1,TRBJ1-2,TGTGCCAGCAGTGAAGGAGGCTATCGAGGAGATGGCTACACCTTC,CASSEGGYRGDGYTF
few,NA,TRBV4-2,TRBJ1-1,TGTGCCAGCAGCCCAGCAGGGGTCGTCACTGAAGCTTTCTTT,CASSPAGVVTEAFF
NA,TRBD2,TRBV5-1,TRBJ2-1,TGCGCCAGCAGCTGGTCCGTGCGGGAGGGCAATGAGCAGTTCTTC,CASSWSVREGNEQFF
once,TRBD1,TRBV19,TRBJ1-5,TGTGCCAGTAGTCGCCCGGGACAGAATAGCAATCAGCCCCAGCATTTT,CASSRPGQNSNQPQHF
NA,NA,TRBV27,TRBJ2-2,TGTGCCAGCAGATCCGGGACGTCCGTCGGGGAGCTGTTTTTT,CASRSGTSVGELFF
NA,TRBD1,TRBV5-1,TRBJ2-7,TGCGCCAGCAGCTCATCACTCGGGACAGGGAGGTACGAGCAGTACTTC,CASSSSLGTGRYEQYF
NA,NA,TRBV5-6,TRBJ1-2,TGTGCCAGCAGCTTGTTCCCGGGTAATACTAACTATGGCTACACCTTC,CASSLFPGNTNYGYTF
once,NA,TRBV9,TRBJ1-2,TGTGCCAGCAGCGTAGCCCCCAGGGAATCGTATGGCTACACCTTC,CASSVAPRESYGYTF
few,NA,TRBV6-1,TRBJ1-3,TGTGCCAGCAGTGAAGGGGTTGGAAACACCATATATTTT,CASSEGVGNTIYF
NA,NA,TRBV7-9,TRBJ2-3,TGTGCCAGCAGTCTAACGGAGACAGATACGCAGTATTTT,CASSLTETDTQYF
NA,TRBD1,TRBV27,TRBJ1-4,TGTGCCAGCAGTTTACGCCCGACAGGGGCTAATGAAAAACTGTTTTTT,CASSLRPTGANEKLFF
NA,NA,TRBV19,TRBJ1-2,TGTGCCACTCCTAACGATCCTGACGGAGCCGGCGGGTACACCTTC,CATPNDPDGAGGYTF
NA,TRBD2,TRBV2,TRBJ2-1,TGTGCCAGCAGTGAAATAACGGGAGGGCCAAGTGAGCAGTTCTTC,CASSEITGGPSEQFF
NA,NA,TRBV28,TRBJ1-2,TGTGCCAGCAGCTCCCCCGCGGCGGAGAACTATGGCTACACCTTC,CASSSPAAENYGYTF
once,TRBD2,TRBV6-4,TRBJ2-1,TGTGCCAGCAGTGTTGGCAGCGGGGCCAGAAATGAGCAGTTCTTC,CASSVGSGARNEQFF
few,TRBD2,TRBV11-2,TRBJ2-3,TGTGCCAGCAGCTTAGGTAGCGGGAGCGGCACAGATACGCAGTATTTT,CASSLGSGSGTDTQYF
NA,NA,TRBV29-1,TRBJ2-7,TGCAGCGCCAGACACTCCTCCTACGAGCAGTACTTC,CSARHSSYEQYF
NA,NA,TRBV5-1,TRBJ1-1,TGCGCCAGCAGCGTGCGGGGACCCTTCGGGAACACTGAAGCTTTCTTT,CASSVRGPFGNTEAFF
once,TRBD1,TRBV6-5,TRBJ1-4,TGTGCCAGCAGTTACGGGGACAGGAAAAAACTGTTTTTT,CASSYGDRKKLFF
NA,NA,TRBV6-1,TRBJ1-5,TGTGCCAGCAGTGACAACGATCAGCCCCAGCATTTT,CASSDNDQPQHF
once,TRBD2,TRBV29-1,TRBJ2-1,TGCAGCGTTAGGCGGACGGGAGGGCCGTACAATGAGCAGTTCTTC,CSVRRTGGPYNEQFF
NA,NA,TRBV5-1,TRBJ2-7,TGCGCCAGCAGCTTGGAAGCAGGGGGGCCCGGCGAGCAGTACTTC,CASSLEAGGPGEQYF
few,NA,TRBV19,TRBJ2-1,TGTGCCAGTAGTATTAGAGCTAATGAGCAGTTCTTC,CASSIRANEQFF
NA,NA,TRBV9,TRBJ1-2,TGTGCCAGCAGCGTAGGAGGGGCGGGAGGTGGCTACACCTTC,CASSVGGAGGGYTF
once,NA,TRBV9,TRBJ1-1,TGTGCCAGCAGCGTAGATCAGGGGCTAGCTTTCTTT,CASSVDQGLAFF
once,NA,TRBV19,TRBJ2-7,TGTGCCAGTAGTATAGAAGCAGGGCCCCAGACCTACGAGCAGTACTTC,CASSIEAGPQTYEQYF
NA,TRBD2,TRBV6-1,TRBJ2-7,TGTGCCAGCAGTGACCCCCTCATGGGGGGGACCTACGAGCAGTACTTC,CASSDPLMGGTYEQYF
NA,NA,TRBV2,TRBJ1-5,TGTGCCAGCAGCAATACAGGGCTTACCAATCAGCCCCAGCATTTT,CASSNTGLTNQPQHF
NA,TRBD1,TRBV11-3,TRBJ2-1,TGTGCCAGCAGCTTAGCGGGGACAGGGGTTTACAATGAGCAGTTCTTC,CASSLAGTGVYNEQFF
few,NA,TRBV5-1,TRBJ1-1,TGCGCCAGCAGCTTGGACAGTGAAGCTTTCTTT,CASSLDSEAFF
NA,TRBD1,TRBV18,TRBJ2-7,TGTGCCAGCTCACCGACAGGGGCCAAGGACTCCTACGAGCAGTACTTC,CASSPTGAKDSYEQYF
NA,NA,TRBV11-3,TRBJ1-4,TGTGCCAGCAGCTCTAGAGGGAGAGAAAAACTGTTTTTT,CASSSRGREKLFF
NA,TRBD2,TRBV2,TRBJ2-7,TGTGCCAGCAGGGGACTAGCGGGAGATCAGTACTTC,CASRGLAGDQYF
NA,TRBD2,TRBV5-1,TRBJ2-3,TGCGCCAGCAGCGCGGGACTAGCGGGAGCAGATACGCAGTATTTT,CASSAGLAGADTQYF
NA,NA,TRBV10-1,TRBJ2-1,TGCGCCAGCGCCCGAGACAGACACAATGAGCAGTTCTTC,CASARDRHNEQFF
NA,NA,TRBV7-9,TRBJ1-1,TGTGCCAGCAGCCTCCCGTCCACTGAAGCTTTCTTT,CASSLPSTEAFF
NA,TRBD2,TRBV10-2,TRBJ2-5,TGCGCCAGCAGTGTTAGCGGGATGCCAGAGACCCAGTACTTC,CASSVSGMPETQYF
NA,TRBD2,TRBV10-3,TRBJ2-1,TGTGCCATCAGTGCCCGGGGGGGTAGCGGTGAGCAGTTCTTC,CAISARGGSGEQFF
NA,NA,TRBV4-1,TRBJ1-4,TGCGCCAGCAGCCAAGTGGAACAGTCCCAGGAAAAACTGTTTTTT,CASSQVEQSQEKLFF
NA,TRBD1,TRBV5-6,TRBJ1-1,TGTGCCAGCAGCTTGCCAGGGGGCCAAATCACTGAAGCTTTCTTT,CASSLPGGQITEAFF
few,TRBD2,TRBV7-9,TRBJ2-4,TGTGCCAGCAGCTTCCAGCGGGGACCCTCGGACATTCAGTACTTC,CASSFQRGPSDIQYF
NA,TRBD1,TRBV6-1,TRBJ2-3,TGTGCCAGCAGTGAAACAGGGGGAAGCACAGATACGCAGTATTTT,CASSETGGSTDTQYF
NA,NA,TRBV4-1,TRBJ1-2,TGCGCCAGCAGCAATACAGGGAACTATGGCTACACCTTC,CASSNTGNYGYTF
NA,TRBD2,TRBV14,TRBJ2-3,TGTGCCAGCAGCCAGAATAGCGGGAACATAGATACGCAGTATTTT,CASSQNSGNIDTQYF
NA,TRBD1,TRBV11-2,TRBJ2-7,TGTGCCAGCAGCTTAGATTTGATTGGGACAGGGGGCGGGGAGCAGTACTTC,CASSLDLIGTGGGEQYF
NA,TRBD1,TRBV5-1,TRBJ1-3,TGCGCCAGCAGCTTGGCACCAGGGGGCTCTGGAAACACCATATATTTT,CASSLAPGGSGNTIYF
NA,TRBD1,TRBV6-5,TRBJ2-5,TGTGCCAGCAGTTACTCGGGACAGGGTGGAATTGAGACCCAGTACTTC,CASSYSGQGGIETQYF
few,NA,TRBV5-1,TRBJ1-3,TGCGCCAGCAGTCCTCAGAGTGAGGGAAACACCATATATTTT,CASSPQSEGNTIYF
NA,NA,TRBV27,TRBJ2-1,TGTGCCAGCAGTTTACGAAGGACCGGGTCACACAATGAGCAGTTCTTC,CASSLRRTGSHNEQFF
many,NA,TRBV5-1,TRBJ1-4,TGCGCCAGCAGCTTGCTTGAAAAACTGTTTTTT,CASSLLEKLFF
NA,NA,TRBV5-1,TRBJ2-1,TGCGCCAGCAGCTCAACCCTTGACTTCCGGGGCGTCGATGAGCAGTTCTTC,CASSSTLDFRGVDEQFF
NA,TRBD2,TRBV5-8,TRBJ2-4,TGTGCCAGCAGCTTGAGCGGGATGGCCAAAAACATTCAGTACTTC,CASSLSGMAKNIQYF
NA,TRBD2,TRBV2,TRBJ2-1,TGTGCCAGCAGTGGACTAGCGGGAGGGCTCTACAATGAGCAGTTCTTC,CASSGLAGGLYNEQFF
NA,NA,TRBV30,TRBJ2-7,TGTGCCTGGAGTGGACAGGTCTACGAGCAGTACTTC,CAWSGQVYEQYF
NA,NA,TRBV15,TRBJ2-5,TGTGCCACCAGCAGAGATCTCGAGGATCGGGAGACCCAGTACTTC,CATSRDLEDRETQYF
NA,TRBD2,TRBV6-4,TRBJ2-7,TGTGCCAGCAGTACTAGCGGGGACTCCTACGAGCAGTACTTC,CASSTSGDSYEQYF
NA,TRBD2,TRBV6-5,TRBJ2-2,TGTGCCAGCAGTTCGGGAGGACTCACCGGGGAGCTGTTTTTT,CASSSGGLTGELFF
NA,NA,TRBV7-2,TRBJ1-5,TGTGCCAGCAGCTTTACTACGGAATCGTCTCAGCCCCAGCATTTT,CASSFTTESSQPQHF